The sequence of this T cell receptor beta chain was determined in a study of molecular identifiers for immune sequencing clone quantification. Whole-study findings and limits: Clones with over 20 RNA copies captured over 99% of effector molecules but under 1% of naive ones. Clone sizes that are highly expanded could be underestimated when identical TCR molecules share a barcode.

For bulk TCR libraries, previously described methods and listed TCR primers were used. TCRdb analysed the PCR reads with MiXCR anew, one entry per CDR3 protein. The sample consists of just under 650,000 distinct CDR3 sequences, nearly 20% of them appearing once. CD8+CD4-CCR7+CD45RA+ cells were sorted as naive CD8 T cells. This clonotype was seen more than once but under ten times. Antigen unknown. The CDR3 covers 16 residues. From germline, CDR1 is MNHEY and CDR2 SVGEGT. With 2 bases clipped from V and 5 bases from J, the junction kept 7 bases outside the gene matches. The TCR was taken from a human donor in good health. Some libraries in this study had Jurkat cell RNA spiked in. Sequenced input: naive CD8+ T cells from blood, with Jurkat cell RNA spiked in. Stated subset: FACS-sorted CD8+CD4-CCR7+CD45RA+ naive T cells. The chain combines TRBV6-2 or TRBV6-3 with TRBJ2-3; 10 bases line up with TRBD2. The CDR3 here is CASSYSLAGEEDTQYF. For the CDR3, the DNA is TGTGCCAGCAGTTACAGCCTAGCGGGAGAGGAAGATACGCAGTATTTT.